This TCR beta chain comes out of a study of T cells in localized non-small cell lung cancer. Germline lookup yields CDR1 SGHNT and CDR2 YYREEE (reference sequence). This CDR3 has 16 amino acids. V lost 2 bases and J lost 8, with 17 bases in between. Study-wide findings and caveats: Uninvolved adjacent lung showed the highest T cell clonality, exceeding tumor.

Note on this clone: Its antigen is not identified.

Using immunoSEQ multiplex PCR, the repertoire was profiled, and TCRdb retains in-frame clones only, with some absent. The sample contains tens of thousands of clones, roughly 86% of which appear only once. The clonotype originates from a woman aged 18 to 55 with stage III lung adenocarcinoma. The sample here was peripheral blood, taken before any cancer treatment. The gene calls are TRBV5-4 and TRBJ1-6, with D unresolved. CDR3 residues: CASSFLVGVKDSPLHF. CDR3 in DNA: TGTGCCAGCAGCTTCCTCGTCGGGGTTAAGGATTCACCCCTCCACTTT.